By sample fraction, the clone carrying this T cell receptor (beta chain) is medium-sized. The data stem from a study of OX40 agonist ivuxolimab in advanced cancers. Overall study: Every 2 weeks, patients got intravenous ivuxolimab at one of six dose levels (0.01-10 mg/kg). Three patients, one with hepatocellular carcinoma and two with cutaneous melanoma, achieved partial responses.

V shed 5 bases and J shed 5 bases, with 16 bases lying between them. Looked up from germline, CDR1 is MDHEN and CDR2 is SYDVKM. The CDR3 length is 14 residues. Assay used: immunoSEQ multiplex PCR; TCRdb lists only in-frame clones, some missing. The sample includes some 8,900 clones, approximately 70% of them seen just once. This sequence originates from an adult with an advanced solid tumor such as melanoma, head and neck, liver or kidney cancer. The sequenced sample was CD4+ or CD8+ T cells sorted from blood, obtained in a trial of the OX40 agonist ivuxolimab. The chain carries TRBV28 and TRBJ2-7; D perhaps matches TRBD2 (5 bases). CDR3 protein: CASSPNGSFDEQYF. The CDR3 DNA reads as TGTGCCAGCAGTCCCAATGGGAGCTTTGACGAGCAGTACTTC.